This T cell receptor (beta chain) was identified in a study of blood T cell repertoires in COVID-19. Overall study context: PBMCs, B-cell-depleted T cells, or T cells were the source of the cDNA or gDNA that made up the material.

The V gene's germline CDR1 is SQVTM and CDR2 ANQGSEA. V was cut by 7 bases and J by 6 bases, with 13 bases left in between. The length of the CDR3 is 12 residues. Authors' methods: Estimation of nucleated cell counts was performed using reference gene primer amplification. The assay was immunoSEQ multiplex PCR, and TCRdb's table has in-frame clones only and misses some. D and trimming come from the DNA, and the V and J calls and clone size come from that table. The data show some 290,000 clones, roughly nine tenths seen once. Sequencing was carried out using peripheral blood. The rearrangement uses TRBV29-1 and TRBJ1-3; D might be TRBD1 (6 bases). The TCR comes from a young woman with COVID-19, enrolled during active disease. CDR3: CSGGPTLNTIYF. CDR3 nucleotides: TGCAGCGGGGGGCCCACTTTAAACACCATATATTTT. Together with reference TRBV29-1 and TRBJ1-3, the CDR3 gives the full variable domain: SAVISQKPSRDICQRGTSLTIQCQVDSQVTMMFWYRQQPGQSLTLIATANQGSEATYESGFVIDKFPISRPNLTFSTLTVSNMSPEDSSIYLCSGGPTLNTIYFGEGSWLTVV.